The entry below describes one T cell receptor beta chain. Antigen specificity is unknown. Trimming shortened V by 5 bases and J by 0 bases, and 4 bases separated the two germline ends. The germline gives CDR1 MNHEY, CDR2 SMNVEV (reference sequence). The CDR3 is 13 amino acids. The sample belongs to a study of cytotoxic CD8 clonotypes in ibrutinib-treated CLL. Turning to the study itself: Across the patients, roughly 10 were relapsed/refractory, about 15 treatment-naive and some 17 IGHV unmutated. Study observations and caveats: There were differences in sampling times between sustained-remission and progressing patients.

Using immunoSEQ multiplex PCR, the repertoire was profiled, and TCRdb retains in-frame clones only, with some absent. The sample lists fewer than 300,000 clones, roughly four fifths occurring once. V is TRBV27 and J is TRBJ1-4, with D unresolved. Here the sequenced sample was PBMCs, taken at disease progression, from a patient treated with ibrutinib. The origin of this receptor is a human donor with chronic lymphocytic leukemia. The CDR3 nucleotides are TGTGCCAGCAGTCTAACAACTAATGAAAAACTGTTTTTT. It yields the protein CASSLTTNEKLFF.